The clone carrying this TCR beta chain was recorded only once. The data originate from a study of control samples from healthy donors and cancer patients. Germline values: CDR1 LGHDT, CDR2 YNNKEL (reference sequence). The CDR3 spans 18 residues. V was pared by 2 bases and J by 6 bases, with 14 bases of the junction left unmatched. The table came from immunoSEQ multiplex PCR; TCRdb's copy has only in-frame clones and leaves some out. The sample contains 95,000 to 130,000 clones, approximately 92% of which appear only once. Sequenced: PBMCs. This clonotype originated in a woman between 45 and 60 years old with colorectal cancer. The V call is TRBV3-1 (or the pseudogene TRBV3-2), the J call TRBJ2-5; 11 bases agree with TRBD2. This chain's CDR3 is CASSQPPGLAGGYQTQYF. The CDR3 DNA follows: TGTGCCAGCAGCCAACCTCCGGGGTTAGCGGGGGGGTATCAGACCCAGTACTTC.